This TCR beta chain came from a study of OX40 agonist ivuxolimab in advanced cancers. Study background: Every 2 weeks, ivuxolimab was infused into the patients intravenously at between 0.01 and 10 mg/kg.

The protocol was immunoSEQ multiplex PCR, while the TCRdb copy is restricted to in-frame clones and leaves out a portion. The sample consists of roughly 18,000 clones, more than 65% of them appearing once. Study conclusions and caveats: Mean expanded clone counts were higher in CD8+ than CD4+ T cells.

Trimming removed 0 bases from V and 0 bases from J, with 6 bases in between. CDR3 size: 15 residues. Germline V CDR1 and CDR2: MNHNS, SASEGT. People who had autoimmune disease history or systemic immunosuppression were excluded. Notes on this clone: What it binds is not known.

The chain links TRBV6-1 to TRBJ2-1; D is uncertain. The source material was CD4+ or CD8+ T cells sorted from blood, sampled in a trial of the OX40 agonist ivuxolimab. This clonotype was sampled from an adult with an advanced solid tumor such as melanoma, head and neck, liver or kidney cancer. The CDR3 DNA reads as TGTGCCAGCAGTGAAGCCAGCAGCTCCTACAATGAGCAGTTCTTC. Amino acid sequence: CASSEASSSYNEQFF.